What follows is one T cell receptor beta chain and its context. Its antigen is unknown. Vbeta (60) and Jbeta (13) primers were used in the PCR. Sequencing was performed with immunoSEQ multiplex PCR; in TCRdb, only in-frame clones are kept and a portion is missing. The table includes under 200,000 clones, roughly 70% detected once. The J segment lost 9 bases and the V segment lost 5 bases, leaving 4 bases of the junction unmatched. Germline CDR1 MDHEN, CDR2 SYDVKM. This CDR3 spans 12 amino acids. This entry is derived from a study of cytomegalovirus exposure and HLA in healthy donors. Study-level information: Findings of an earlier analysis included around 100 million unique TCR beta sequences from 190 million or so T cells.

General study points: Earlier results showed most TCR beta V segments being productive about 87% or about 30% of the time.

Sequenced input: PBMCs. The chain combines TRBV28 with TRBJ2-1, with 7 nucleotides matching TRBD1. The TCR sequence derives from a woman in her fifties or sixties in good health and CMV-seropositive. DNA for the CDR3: TGTGCCAGCAGTACCAGGGGGATTGAGCAGTTCTTC. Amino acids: CASSTRGIEQFF.